Below are 31 T cell receptor beta chains sequenced from a single sample in a study of blood T cells in healthy people across ages. It was with a sample-barcoded 5' primer and a J-beta primer mix that a second PCR of roughly 6 to 11 cycles was run. MiXCR, applied by TCRdb to the 5' RACE reads, yields one record per CDR3 protein. The repertoire holds 1.5 million to 2 million distinct CDR3 sequences, with roughly 27% as singletons. The specimen sequenced was blood. All receptors derive from a woman in her thirties in good health.

To note about this clonotype: One end of the junction varies from germline; a read error may be responsible. V gene TRBV12-3 or TRBV12-4 combines with J gene TRBJ2-7; D not certain. This CDR3 comprises 12 residues. The CDR3 is CASRRLGYEQDF. The CDR3 nucleotides are TGTGCCAGCAGACGACTGGGGTACGAGCAGGACTTC.

V is TRBV7-8 and J is TRBJ2-3; TRBD2 matches at 8 bases. The germline V gene has CDR1 SGHVS and CDR2 FQNEAQ. The CDR3 runs 16 residues. V shed 1 base, J shed 5 bases, and the junction held 8 bases outside the gene matches. The CDR3 region has the DNA TGTGCCAGCAGCTTAGGAGTAGCGGGGTGGAGAGATACGCAGTATTTT. Its translation: CASSLGVAGWRDTQYF.

This clonotype has more than one count but fewer than ten. This CDR3 reads CASSSSTTGVAYNEQFF. The CDR3 coding sequence is TGCGCCAGCAGCTCCAGCACGACAGGGGTGGCCTACAATGAGCAGTTCTTC. The rearrangement joins TRBV5-1 to TRBJ2-1; 8 bases agree with TRBD1. The CDR3 is made up of 17 amino acids. Germline loops: CDR1 SGHRS, CDR2 YFSETQ. Trimming at V came to 3 bases and at J to 2 bases, leaving 10 bases not matched to a gene.

In DNA form, the CDR3 reads TGTGCCAGCAGCTCAAGCGGGGGGAGCTCCTACAATGAGCAGTACTTC. This encodes CASSSSGGSSYNEQYF. The chain recombines TRBV7-2 with TRBJ2-1, with 9 positions matching TRBD2. The J call may be wrong; the DNA end is better matched by TRBJ2-7. CDR1 is SGHTA and CDR2 is FQGNSA in the germline V gene. The CDR3 spans 16 residues.

This clonotype was counted many times. V and J are TRBV29-1 and TRBJ2-6; 8 bases are shared with TRBD1. Germline CDR1 is SQVTM and CDR2 is ANQGSEA. The ends lost 7 bases at V and 0 bases at J; junction bases unmatched: 8. This CDR3 comprises 16 residues. CDR3 nucleotides: TGCAGCGCCACCGGGACAGGCGTCTCTGGGGCCAACGTCCTGACTTTC. As protein: CSATGTGVSGANVLTF.

The chain links TRBV2 to TRBJ1-5, with a possible D match to TRBD1 (5 bases). Germline CDR1 and CDR2: SNHLY and FYNNEI. The V and J ends lost 5 bases and 9 bases respectively, with 14 bases between them. The CDR3 totals 13 residues. CDR3 amino acids: CASSRQPAGPQHF. CDR3 DNA sequence: TGTGCCAGCAGTAGACAGCCTGCGGGGCCCCAGCATTTT.

This chain links TRBV7-9 with TRBJ2-3; 9 positions match TRBD2. V dropped 0 bases and J dropped 7; count of bases not matched to a gene: 5. Germline lookup yields CDR1 SEHNR and CDR2 FQNEAQ (reference sequence). The CDR3 sequence is 15 residues long. CDR3 amino acids: CASSLASGGTNTQYF. The CDR3 coding sequence is TGTGCCAGCAGCTTAGCTAGCGGGGGCACGAATACGCAGTATTTT.

This clonotype turned up a few times. The rearrangement uses TRBV20-1 and TRBJ1-2, with TRBD1 matching over 9 bases. Germline CDR1 is DFQATT and CDR2 is SNEGSKA (reference sequence). The trim removed 0 bases at V and 8 bases at J, leaving 4 bases unmatched. The CDR3 sequence is 13 residues long. The chain's CDR3 is CSARDVQGAGYTF. CDR3 nucleotides: TGCAGTGCTAGAGATGTACAGGGGGCCGGCTACACCTTC.

Points on this clonotype: This may stem from a read error, because a much larger clone lies one nucleotide away. This likely comes from a read error, as the CDR3 has no conserved phenylalanine or tryptophan at its end. J is TRBJ2-1 and V is TRBV24-1; D remains unclear. Germline V CDR1 and CDR2: KGHDR, SFDVKD. CDR3 length: 14 amino acids. The germline V and J ends were trimmed by 4 bases and 5 bases, with 11 bases remaining between them. As DNA, the CDR3 is TGTGCCACCAGTGAAACCGGGTCGCACAATGAGCAGTTCTTA. This encodes CATSETGSHNEQFL.

This clonotype was counted only a few times. This chain uses TRBV7-9 with TRBJ2-7, with 8 bases aligning to TRBD2. Germline loops: CDR1 SEHNR, CDR2 FQNEAQ (reference sequence). V was pared by 7 bases and J by 0 bases, with 5 bases of the junction left unmatched. The CDR3 is 14 residues long. CDR3 loop: CASKSSGPSYEQYF. The DNA of the CDR3 is TGTGCCAGCAAATCTAGCGGGCCCTCCTACGAGCAGTACTTC.

The V and J genes are TRBV27 and TRBJ1-6; D remains ambiguous. This CDR3 comprises 13 residues. V was clipped by 2 bases and J by 8 bases, with 7 bases between them. From germline, CDR1 is MNHEY and CDR2 SMNVEV (reference sequence). The CDR3 DNA is TGTGCCAGCAGTTTAAACTGGGATTCACCCCTCCACTTT. This gives the protein CASSLNWDSPLHF.

This clonotype was detected a few times. The J gene is TRBJ2-7, the V gene TRBV18, with 8 bases identical to TRBD1. Losses at the gene ends were 3 bases for V and 3 bases for J; bases not matched to a gene: 4. From germline, CDR1 is KGHSH and CDR2 LQKENI. This CDR3 spans 14 amino acids. CDR3 loop: CASSPGQEGYEQYF. The CDR3 nucleotides read TGTGCCAGCTCACCGGGACAGGAAGGCTACGAGCAGTACTTC.

This clonotype was seen more than once but under ten times. J is TRBJ1-5 and V is TRBV20-1; weak D call: TRBD1 (6 bases). Trimming left V 6 bases short and J 3 bases short, with 15 bases between. Germline V gives CDR1 DFQATT, CDR2 SNEGSKA (reference sequence). CDR3 length: 14 amino acids. In DNA form, the CDR3 reads TGCAGTGCCTTAACCGGGACACTCAATCAGCCCCAGCATTTT. Translating gives CSALTGTLNQPQHF.

The chain recombines TRBV7-3 with TRBJ1-6, with 7 bases identical to TRBD1. Trimming took 4 bases from V and 8 from J; bases not matched to a gene: 5. The CDR3 contains 14 residues. Per the germline V gene, CDR1 is SGHTA and CDR2 is FQGTGA. As DNA, the CDR3 is TGTGCCAGCAGCTCGACAGGGCTGGATTCACCCCTCCACTTT. Its translation: CASSSTGLDSPLHF.

This chain uses TRBV6-1 with TRBJ1-1; the D is unclear. Deletions cut 6 bases from V and 6 bases from J, with 17 bases between. The length of the CDR3 is 14 residues. Germline values: CDR1 MNHNS, CDR2 SASEGT. In nucleotides, the CDR3 is TGTGCCAGCAGCGAGAGATCCTGGGATCCTGAAGCTTTCTTT. Translated: CASSERSWDPEAFF.

The rearrangement joins TRBV12-3 or TRBV12-4 to TRBJ2-7; maybe TRBD2 (5 bases). This CDR3 is 15 amino acids long. Trimming stripped 5 bases from V and 0 bases from J, with 14 bases between. The CDR3 here is CASSLTRDFSYEQYF. CDR3 in DNA: TGTGCCAGCAGTCTTACGAGGGATTTCTCCTACGAGCAGTACTTC.

Worth noting for this clonotype: The germline gene is not matched at one end of the junction; a read error may be the cause. The rearrangement uses TRBV12-3 or TRBV12-4 and TRBJ1-2; the match to TRBD1 covers 7 bases. This CDR3 comprises 13 residues. CDR3 nucleotides: TGTGCCAGCCTGTCAGAAGGGGGCTATGGCTGCACCTTC. Encoded protein: CASLSEGGYGCTF.

The CDR3, as DNA: TGTGCCAGCAGCTTAGGGGTATTAGCGGGGACCTCCTACAATGAGCAGTTCTTC. Translation: CASSLGVLAGTSYNEQFF. V is TRBV7-2 and J is TRBJ2-1; TRBD2 matches 8 bases. Germline values: CDR1 SGHTA, CDR2 FQGNSA. The CDR3 contains 18 residues. The J segment lost 0 bases and the V segment lost 1 base, leaving 8 bases of the junction unmatched.

The chain carries TRBV15 and TRBJ2-1, with 9 bases aligning to TRBD2. Trimming removed 3 bases from V and 5 bases from J; junction bases left unmatched: 8. CDR1 and CDR2 (germline): LNHNV, YYDKDF (reference sequence). The CDR3 contains 16 residues. The CDR3 loop reads CATSSERRLADNEQFF. The CDR3 DNA sequence: TGTGCCACCAGCAGTGAGCGGAGACTAGCGGACAATGAGCAGTTCTTC.

The table lists this clonotype with a few counts. The chain employs TRBV11-2 and TRBJ2-3, with D tentatively TRBD2 (5 bases). This CDR3 comprises 13 residues. V was trimmed by 4 bases and J by 5 bases, leaving 10 bases between them. Germline CDR1 and CDR2: SGHAT and FQNNGV. This CDR3 is CASSSVGGDTQYF. DNA of the CDR3: TGTGCCAGCAGCTCCGTCGGAGGAGATACGCAGTATTTT. Based on the CDR3 plus reference TRBV11-2 and TRBJ2-3, the full variable domain is EAGVAQSPRYKIIEKRQSVAFWCNPISGHATLYWYQQILGQGPKLLIQFQNNGVVDDSQLPKDRFSAERLKGVDSTLKIQPAKLEDSAVYLCASSSVGGDTQYFGPGTRLTVL.

The sample holds many counts of this clonotype. The chain joins TRBV20-1 to TRBJ1-2; D gene uncertain. V was cut by 6 bases and J by 3 bases, with 17 bases left in between. The CDR3 has 14 amino acids. Germline-derived CDR1 and CDR2 are DFQATT and SNEGSKA (reference sequence). The CDR3 nucleotides read TGCAGTGCCCGGACCTCTCCCACCGACTATGGCTACACCTTC. It specifies CSARTSPTDYGYTF.

This clonotype was seen only a few times. The CDR3: CASSPALLAEEQFF. In DNA, the CDR3 is TGTGCCAGCAGCCCAGCCCTCCTAGCGGAAGAGCAGTTCTTC. The chain joins TRBV12-3 or TRBV12-4 to TRBJ2-1; 7 bases are shared with TRBD2. Trimming cost V 6 bases and J 10 bases; bases outside gene matches: 12. This CDR3 comprises 14 residues.

This clonotype was seen a few times. The J gene is TRBJ2-3, the V gene TRBV18, with D perhaps matching TRBD1 (6 bases). This CDR3 has 15 residues. CDR1 is KGHSH and CDR2 is LQKENI in the germline V gene. Trimming stripped 3 bases from V and 2 bases from J, with 12 bases between. In DNA, the CDR3 is TGTGCCAGCTCACCCTTTGGGGGCCCCACAGATACGCAGTATTTT. Translating gives CASSPFGGPTDTQYF. Together with reference TRBV18 and TRBJ2-3, the CDR3 gives the full variable domain: NAGVMQNPRHLVRRRGQEARLRCSPMKGHSHVYWYRQLPEEGLKFMVYLQKENIIDESGMPKERFSAEFPKEGPSILRIQQVVRGDSAAYFCASSPFGGPTDTQYFGPGTRLTVL.

V gene TRBV12-3 or TRBV12-4 combines with J gene TRBJ2-7; 10 nucleotides line up with TRBD2. The CDR3 has 17 amino acids. With V trimmed by 6 bases and J by 2 bases, 13 bases remained unmatched. In DNA, the CDR3 is TGTGCCAGCAGCCCCCAAGGCCTAGCGGGGGTCACCTACGAGCAGTACTTC. Residues: CASSPQGLAGVTYEQYF.

On this clonotype: The junction departs from germline at one end; a sequencing error may be responsible. This chain joins TRBV28 and TRBJ2-7; the D gene is possibly TRBD1 (5 bases). Germline CDR1 and CDR2: MDHEN and SYDVKM. The CDR3 sequence is 16 residues long. CDR3 DNA sequence: TGTGCTAGCAGTCTTGACAAGGGGCCCTACTCCTACGAGCAGTACTTT. Its protein product is CASSLDKGPYSYEQYF. Full variable domain (remainder filled in from reference TRBV28 and TRBJ2-7): DVKVTQSSRYLVKRTGEKVFLECVQDMDHENMFWYRQDPGLGLRLIYFSYDVKMKEKGDIPEGYSVSREKKERFSLILESASTNQTSMYLCASSLDKGPYSYEQYFGPGTRLTVT.

This clonotype was picked up a small number of times. The chain joins TRBV18 to TRBJ1-5; TRBD1 matches at 10 bases. V was pared by 4 bases and J by 3 bases, with 9 bases of the junction left unmatched. The CDR3 consists of 17 residues. The V gene's germline CDR1 is KGHSH and CDR2 LQKENI. CDR3 DNA: TGTGCCAGCTCACGGTCCGGGACAGGGGTCAACAATCAGCCCCAGCATTTT. This gives the protein CASSRSGTGVNNQPQHF.

This clonotype was counted ten times or more. The chain couples TRBV11-2 to TRBJ2-3; 9 bases agree with TRBD1. Trimming at V came to 5 bases and at J to 2 bases, leaving 5 bases not matched to a gene. Germline loops: CDR1 SGHAT, CDR2 FQNNGV. This CDR3 contains 15 residues. Written as DNA, the CDR3 is TGTGCCAGCAGCCCCAACAGGGGGCTCACAGATACGCAGTATTTT. Protein product: CASSPNRGLTDTQYF.

V is TRBV7-9 and J is TRBJ2-7; the D gene is possibly TRBD1 (8 bases). Germline CDR1 reads SEHNR; CDR2 reads FQNEAQ (reference sequence). Trimming left V 5 bases short and J 3 bases short, with 14 bases between. CDR3 length equals 14 residues. The CDR3 DNA follows: TGTGCCAGCAGCCATACAGGGGGGGGCTACGAGCAGTACTTC. It specifies CASSHTGGGYEQYF. Based on the CDR3 plus reference TRBV7-9 and TRBJ2-7, the full variable domain is DTGVSQNPRHKITKRGQNVTFRCDPISEHNRLYWYRQTLGQGPEFLTYFQNEAQLEKSRLLSDRFSAERPKGSFSTLEIQRTEQGDSAMYLCASSHTGGGYEQYFGPGTRLTVT.

This clonotype was seen more than once but under ten times. The chain has TRBV7-2 and TRBJ2-7; TRBD1 or TRBD2 may be the D gene (6 bases each). Trimming removed 1 base at V and 1 base at J, with 11 bases between. The CDR3 runs 15 residues. The germline CDR1 and CDR2 sequences are SGHTA and FQGNSA. CDR3 loop: CASSLGGARSYEQYF. The CDR3 DNA reads as TGTGCCAGCAGCTTAGGGGGGGCTCGGTCCTACGAGCAGTACTTC. The full variable domain, in which reference TRBV7-2 and TRBJ2-7 provide the parts outside the CDR3, is GAGVSQSPSNKVTEKGKDVELRCDPISGHTALYWYRQSLGQGLEFLIYFQGNSAPDKSGLPSDRFSAERTGGSVSTLTIQRTQQEDSAVYLCASSLGGARSYEQYFGPGTRLTVT.

This clonotype was counted between two and nine times. This chain connects TRBV29-1 to TRBJ1-2; D is unresolved. Germline lookup yields CDR1 SQVTM and CDR2 ANQGSEA. With 4 bases removed from V and 5 bases from J, the gap between germline ends came to 8 bases. The CDR3 runs to 11 residues. CDR3 sequence: CSVGSDYGYTF. The CDR3, as DNA: TGCAGCGTTGGTTCAGATTATGGCTACACCTTC.

In this sample, this clonotype turned up a few times. The chain couples TRBV5-1 to TRBJ1-1; D ambiguous. With 0 bases removed from V and 3 bases from J, the gap between germline ends came to 9 bases. This CDR3 is built from 14 residues. In germline, CDR1 is SGHRS, CDR2 YFSETQ. The CDR3 loop reads CASSLGGSDTEAFF. The CDR3 coding sequence is TGCGCCAGCAGCTTGGGTGGCAGTGACACTGAAGCTTTCTTT.